The sequence of this TCR beta chain was determined in a study of human thymus T cells. Study-wide findings and caveats: Reports from related research described highly overlapping thymic repertoires among unrelated individuals.

Regarding this clone: The antigen is unknown.

CDR1 and CDR2 from the germline V gene are KGHSY and FQNENV. CDR3 length: 19 residues. With 1 base removed from V and 5 bases from J, the gap between germline ends came to 26 bases. Generated by immunoSEQ multiplex PCR, the TCRdb table keeps only in-frame clones and is missing some. The data show roughly 130,000 clones, about 93% seen once. The thymus tissue came from resections taken during corrective heart surgery. This receptor was obtained from a boy under three years old with a congenital heart defect but otherwise immunologically healthy. Sequencing was performed on thymus tissue. This chain connects TRBV16 to TRBJ1-2, with a possible D match to TRBD1 (6 bases). Here the CDR3 reads CASSQLHSGRTEGWYGYTF. In DNA form, the CDR3 reads TGTGCCAGCAGCCAATTACACTCGGGACGGACAGAGGGGTGGTATGGCTACACCTTC.